This T cell receptor beta chain was observed in a study of OX40 agonist ivuxolimab in advanced cancers. Regarding the study in general: Ivuxolimab was an agonistic, fully human IgG2 monoclonal antibody directed against OX40 (CD134), a costimulatory receptor. Peripheral TCRbeta sequencing aimed to test whether ivuxolimab altered TCR sequence diversity and caused clonal T-cell expansion. Intravenous ivuxolimab was administered to patients every 2 weeks at six dose levels: 0.01, 0.1, 0.3, 1.5, 3 and 10 mg/kg. The paper reports the monotherapy dose-escalation portion (N = 52 patients) of the phase I ivuxolimab trial. A male proportion of 82.7% and a mean age of 60 years, ranging from 23 to 79, were recorded for the dose-escalation cohort. Partial responses occurred in three dose-escalation patients: two with cutaneous melanoma and one with hepatocellular carcinoma. Prior anti-PD-1, anti-PD-L1 or anti-CTLA-4 therapy was permitted, and checkpoint inhibitors had been received by roughly 40% of dose-escalation patients. Of the approximately 50 dose-escalation patients, hepatocellular carcinoma was present in about 20, melanoma in approximately 15, renal cell carcinoma in 9 and head and neck cancer in 9. Broader findings and caveats from the paper: Low levels of normalized T-cell clonal expansion were also seen in some nonresponding patients. In the 0.1-3.0 mg/kg groups, partial responders were among the patients with the lowest normalized peripheral clonal expansion, particularly in CD8+ T cells. On average, CD8+ T cells showed more expanded clones than CD4+ T cells after ivuxolimab. Which antigens the clonally expanded peripheral T cells were specific for was not determined. Clonal expansion of both CD4+ and CD8+ blood T cells was observed from baseline to week 6 at doses 0.1 to 3.0 mg/kg.

Spanning cysteine to phenylalanine, the CDR3 consists of 12 amino acids. Only CDR3 DNA is held: 36 bases, read in frame from base 1. Taken from the germline V gene, the CDR1 and CDR2 loops are SGHAT and FQNNGV. The trim is 5 bases for V and 3 bases for J, with a gap of 8 bases between the germline ends. Genomic DNA was isolated from the sorted cells so that the TCRbeta CDR3 region could be sequenced. TCRbeta CDR3 regions were sequenced using the immunoSEQ Assay. TCRdb provides this immuneACCESS table in a form limited to in-frame rearrangements. Some clones are lacking; in checked studies, under half of them reflect an unresolved V gene, and why the rest are absent is not known. Across this sample there are roughly 56,000 clones, with approximately 88% seen only once. In total, the top ten clones hold over 0.65% of the sample. The trial excluded patients who had a history of autoimmune disease or were on systemic immunosuppression. Peripheral blood for TCR sequencing was collected from all dose cohorts at baseline, on cycle 4 day 1, and on cycle 7 day 1. The samples were drawn from a first-in-human, open-label, multicenter phase I dose-escalation trial of ivuxolimab. Adults with locally advanced or metastatic melanoma, renal cell, hepatocellular, or head and neck squamous cell carcinoma were enrolled in the trial. Before TCR sequencing, CD4+ T cells and CD8+ T cells from peripheral blood were sorted into separate populations.

Concerning this clone itself: Its cognate antigen has yet to be identified. No base quality information exists; no much larger clone differs at one position.

The clonotype was recovered from an adult with an advanced solid tumor such as melanoma, head and neck, liver or kidney cancer. This specimen was CD4+ or CD8+ T cells sorted from blood, taken in a trial of the OX40 agonist ivuxolimab. The sequence is built from TRBV11-2 and TRBJ2-7, with no reliable assignment of the D segment. CDR3 reads: CASSIQIYEQYF. The sequence in DNA is TGTGCCAGCAGCATACAGATCTACGAGCAGTACTTC.